The entry below describes one TCR beta chain. The sample originates from a study of blood T cell repertoires in COVID-19. Study as a whole: Collection of acute and convalescent COVID-19 samples took place in the United States, Italy and Spain. PBMCs, B-cell-depleted T cells, or T cells provided the cDNA or gDNA that made up the material.

Authors' analysis steps: Reference gene primer amplification gave nucleated cell count estimates. This table comes from immunoSEQ multiplex PCR, and its TCRdb copy is limited to in-frame clones, with some not included. That table is the source of V, J and clone size, and D and trimming were worked out from the DNA. The sample shows 150,000 to 200,000 clones, around 75% of them seen only once. The length of the CDR3 is 16 residues. Germline V gives CDR1 SGDLS, CDR2 YYNGEE. V lost 4 bases, J lost 1 base, and 14 bases lay in between. Sequencing was performed on peripheral blood. The chain combines TRBV9 with TRBJ2-2; D remains unclear. The clonotype was recovered from a woman in her 40s with COVID-19, enrolled during active disease. The CDR3 DNA sequence: TGTGCCAGCAGCCCGAGTGTGACTGTGAACACCGGGGAGCTGTTTTTT. Its protein is CASSPSVTVNTGELFF. Together with reference TRBV9 and TRBJ2-2, the CDR3 gives the full variable domain: DSGVTQTPKHLITATGQRVTLRCSPRSGDLSVYWYQQSLDQGLQFLIQYYNGEERAKGNILERFSAQQFPDLHSELNLSSLELGDSALYFCASSPSVTVNTGELFFGEGSRLTVL.